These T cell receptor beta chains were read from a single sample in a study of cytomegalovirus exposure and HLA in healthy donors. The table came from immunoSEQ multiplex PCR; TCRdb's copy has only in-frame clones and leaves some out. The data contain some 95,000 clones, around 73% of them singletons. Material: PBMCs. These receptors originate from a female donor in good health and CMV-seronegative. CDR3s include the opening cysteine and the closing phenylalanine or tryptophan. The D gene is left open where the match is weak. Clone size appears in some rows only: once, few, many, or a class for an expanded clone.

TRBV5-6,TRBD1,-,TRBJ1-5,TGTGCCAGCAGCAAGGGACAGTGGGATCAGCCCCAGCATTTT,CASSKGQWDQPQHF
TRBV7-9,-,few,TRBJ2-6,TGTGCCAGCAGCCACAGCTCTGGGGCCAACGTCCTGACTTTC,CASSHSSGANVLTF
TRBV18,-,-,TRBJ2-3,TGTGCCAGCTCAGCAAACAGGTGGAGCACAGATACGCAGTATTTT,CASSANRWSTDTQYF
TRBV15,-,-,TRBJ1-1,TGTGCCACCAGCAGACACAGGGAAACTGAAGCTTTCTTT,CATSRHRETEAFF
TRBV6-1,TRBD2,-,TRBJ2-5,TGTGCCAGCAGTCAAGGGACTAGCGGGACTAAAGAGACCCAGTACTTC,CASSQGTSGTKETQYF
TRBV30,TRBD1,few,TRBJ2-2,TGTGCCTGGTCGACAGGGGCGGACACCGGGGAGCTGTTTTTT,CAWSTGADTGELFF
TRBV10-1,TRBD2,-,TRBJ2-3,TGCGCCAGCAGTGAAACGGGACTAGCGGGAGGGCCGCCAGATACGCAGTATTTT,CASSETGLAGGPPDTQYF
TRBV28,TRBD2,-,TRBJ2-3,TGTGCCAGCAGTTTAATTAGCGGGAGTAGTGCGGGCACAGATGCGCAGTATTTT,CASSLISGSSAGTDAQYF
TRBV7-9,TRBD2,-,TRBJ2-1,TGTTCCAGCACCAAAGAGCTAGCGGGGGCCCTCCCCAGCGATGAGCAGTTCTTC,CSSTKELAGALPSDEQFF
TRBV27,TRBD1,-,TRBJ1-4,TGTGCCAGCAGTTTATCCAACAGGGGCACTAATGAAAAACTGTTTTTT,CASSLSNRGTNEKLFF
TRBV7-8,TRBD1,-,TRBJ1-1,TGTGCCAGCAGCTTAGCATACAGGGGGCAGGGTGAAGCTTTCTTT,CASSLAYRGQGEAFF
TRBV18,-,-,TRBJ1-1,TGTGCCAGCTCCGCTCCGCTTCGCGTGACTGAAGCTTTCTTT,CASSAPLRVTEAFF
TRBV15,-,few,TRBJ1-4,TGTGCCACCAGCAGAGATTGGGGGGGTAATGAAAAACTGTTTTTT,CATSRDWGGNEKLFF
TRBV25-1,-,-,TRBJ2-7,TGTGCCAGCAGTGAATCTGGAGGGGGGGGCGACGAGCAGTACTTC,CASSESGGGGDEQYF
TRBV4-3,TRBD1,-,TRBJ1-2,TGCGCCAGCAGCCCACAAGGACAGGTTTATGGCTACACCTTC,CASSPQGQVYGYTF
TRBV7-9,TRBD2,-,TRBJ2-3,TGTGCCAGCAGCTCATCAAGCGGGGGCACAGATACGCAGTATTTT,CASSSSSGGTDTQYF
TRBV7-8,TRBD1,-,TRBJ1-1,TGTGCCAGCAGCTTCGAAAGGGGGCGCGGCACTGAAGCTTTCTTT,CASSFERGRGTEAFF
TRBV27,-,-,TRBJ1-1,TGTGCCAGCAGTTTATCACGGGTTACGAGGGACACTGAAGCTTTCTTT,CASSLSRVTRDTEAFF
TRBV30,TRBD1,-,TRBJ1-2,TGTGCCTGGAACAGGGGTGGCTACACCTTC,CAWNRGGYTF
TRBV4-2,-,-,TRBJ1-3,TGTGCCAGCAGCCAAGATCGGAACAGCCGACCCCTGAGCTCTGGAAACACCATATATTTT,CASSQDRNSRPLSSGNTIYF
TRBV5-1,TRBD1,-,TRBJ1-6,TGCGCCAGCAGCCAGAGGGACAGGGAAAATTCACCCCTCCACTTT,CASSQRDRENSPLHF
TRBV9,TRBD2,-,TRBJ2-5,TGTGCCAGCAGTTTTTCCTCGGGCGGGAGTGGGGAGACCCAGTACTTC,CASSFSSGGSGETQYF
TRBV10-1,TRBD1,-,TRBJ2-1,TGCGCCAGCAGCCCCGGGACAGGGCTCTATGAGCAGTTCTTC,CASSPGTGLYEQFF
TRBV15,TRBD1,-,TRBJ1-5,TGTGCCACCAGCAGAGATAACAGGGGGGAGCCCCAGCATTTT,CATSRDNRGEPQHF
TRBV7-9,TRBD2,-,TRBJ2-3,TGTGCCAGCAGCCCTAGTGAGCGGGAGGGTACAGATACGCAGTATTTT,CASSPSEREGTDTQYF
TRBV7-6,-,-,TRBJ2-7,TGTGCCAGCAGCTTATCTCAGGGAATTGGGCTCTACGAGCAGTACTTC,CASSLSQGIGLYEQYF
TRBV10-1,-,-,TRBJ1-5,TGCGCCAGCGGGAGGTGGAGGGGAGTCAATCAGCCCCAGCATTTT,CASGRWRGVNQPQHF
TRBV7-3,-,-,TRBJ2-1,TGTGCCAGCAGCCCCAGTGGCGGGGTCTTGGATGAGCAGTTCTTC,CASSPSGGVLDEQFF
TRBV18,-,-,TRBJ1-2,TGTGCCAGCTCACCAGCGGCCCGGGGCTATGGCTACACCTTC,CASSPAARGYGYTF